Listed here are 17 T cell receptor beta chains from one sample, sequenced in a study of OX40 agonist ivuxolimab in advanced cancers. The protocol was immunoSEQ multiplex PCR, while the TCRdb copy is restricted to in-frame clones and leaves out a portion. The sample lists 100,000 to 130,000 clones, 75% to 95% occurring once. The material sequenced was CD4+ or CD8+ T cells sorted from blood, taken in a trial of the OX40 agonist ivuxolimab. The origin of the receptors is an adult with an advanced solid tumor such as melanoma, head and neck, liver or kidney cancer.

The chain has TRBV6-5 and TRBJ1-2; TRBD1 aligns across 8 bases. V trimming: 6 bases; J trimming: 2 bases; junction bases outside the gene matches: 5. The CDR3 runs 14 residues. Germline CDR1 is MNHEY and CDR2 is SVGAGI. CDR3 in amino acids: CASRDRVENYGYTF. The CDR3 DNA sequence: TGTGCCAGCAGGGACAGGGTAGAGAACTATGGCTACACCTTC.

This clone has just a few counts. The V gene is TRBV14, the J gene TRBJ1-1; no reliable D call. The CDR3 covers 13 residues. Germline CDR1 SGHDN, CDR2 FVKESK. Trimming pared 3 bases from V and 11 bases from J, leaving 16 bases between. As DNA, the CDR3 is TGTGCCAGCAGCCATTTGGAAACACGGGAGGCTTTCTTT. Residues: CASSHLETREAFF. The complete variable domain, with remaining parts taken from reference TRBV14 and TRBJ1-1, reads EAGVTQFPSHSVIEKGQTVTLRCDPISGHDNLYWYRRVMGKEIKFLLHFVKESKQDESGMPNNRFLAERTGGTYSTLKVQPAELEDSGVYFCASSHLETREAFFGQGTRLTVV.

The V gene is TRBV4-2, the J gene TRBJ2-5, with D unclear. Germline V CDR1 and CDR2: LGHNA, YNFKEQ. Trimming took 6 bases from V and 5 from J, leaving 13 bases between them. The CDR3 runs to 13 residues. This chain's CDR3 is CASRVVGDETQYF. The CDR3 DNA follows: TGTGCCAGCAGGGTAGTGGGTGATGAGACCCAGTACTTC.

The chain joins TRBV6-1 to TRBJ1-5; TRBD1 agrees at 9 bases. Germline V gives CDR1 MNHNS, CDR2 SASEGT. The V gene end was trimmed by 7 bases and the J gene end by 6 bases; junction bases not matched to a gene: 7. The length of the CDR3 is 14 residues. The CDR3 here is CASKGTGTVQPQHF. The CDR3 nucleotides are TGTGCCAGCAAGGGGACAGGGACGGTTCAGCCCCAGCATTTT.

This chain connects TRBV5-6 to TRBJ2-5, with D maybe TRBD1 (6 bases). CDR3 length: 16 amino acids. V lost 4 bases and J lost 5, with 21 bases in between. From germline, CDR1 is SGHDT and CDR2 YYEEEE. CDR3 coding DNA: TGTGCCAGCAGCCCCTGGACAGCCCCACTGACGGAGACCCAGTACTTC. It encodes CASSPWTAPLTETQYF.

The chain joins TRBV10-3 to TRBJ2-7; either TRBD1 or TRBD2 may supply D (5 bases each). Germline values: CDR1 ENHRY, CDR2 SYGVKD. CDR3 size: 16 residues. Trimming took 4 bases from V and 2 from J, leaving 18 bases between them. The CDR3 coding sequence is TGTGCCATCAGTGGAAGACCCGGGACGTCAACCTACGAGCAGTACTTC. It is translated as CAISGRPGTSTYEQYF.

The V gene is TRBV6-5, the J gene TRBJ1-5; a weak D match, TRBD1 (5 bases). Germline CDR1 reads MNHEY; CDR2 reads SVGAGI. The V gene lost 8 bases and the J gene lost 3 bases, with 14 bases spanning the gap. The CDR3 has 14 amino acids. CDR3 coding DNA: TGTGCCAGCCGGTTCGGGGCCAACAATCAGCCCCAGCATTTT. Translated: CASRFGANNQPQHF.

This clone was counted between two and nine times. This CDR3 is also generated by other DNA sequences in the sample. The rearrangement joins TRBV18 to TRBJ1-2; D might be TRBD1 (5 bases). The germline CDR1 and CDR2 sequences are KGHSH and LQKENI. There are 12 residues in the CDR3. V was trimmed by 3 bases and J by 8 bases, leaving 10 bases between them. CDR3 coding DNA: TGTGCCAGCTCACCCTCTGGGGGAGGCTACACCTTC. Protein product: CASSPSGGGYTF.

This rearrangement joins TRBV30 to TRBJ2-2, with D unclear. The V gene's germline CDR1 is GTSNPN and CDR2 SVGIG (reference sequence). The V gene lost 2 bases and the J gene lost 6 bases, with 10 bases spanning the gap. The CDR3 covers 13 residues. The CDR3 DNA is TGTGCCTGGAGTCCCCAAGTAGCCGGGGAGCTGTTTTTT. This translates into CAWSPQVAGELFF.

The rearrangement links TRBV5-8 to TRBJ1-1; the D gene is possibly TRBD1 (6 bases). CDR1 and CDR2 from the germline V gene are SGHTS and YDEGEE. CDR3 size: 12 residues. V was shortened by 6 bases and J by 6 bases, with 12 bases between the two germline ends. The CDR3 spells CASNRGGPEAFF. CDR3 nucleotides: TGTGCCAGCAACCGGGGGGGCCCTGAAGCTTTCTTT.

The CDR3 sequence: CASSFGASSGANVLTF. The CDR3 DNA sequence: TGTGCCAGCAGTTTTGGGGCTAGCTCTGGGGCCAACGTCCTGACTTTC. The rearrangement links TRBV14 to TRBJ2-6; TRBD1 might be the D (5 bases). The CDR3 length is 16 residues. Trimming shortened V by 6 bases and J by 0 bases, and 12 bases separated the two germline ends. The germline V gene encodes CDR1 SGHDN and CDR2 FVKESK. The variable domain in full, completed from reference TRBV14 and TRBJ2-6, reads EAGVTQFPSHSVIEKGQTVTLRCDPISGHDNLYWYRRVMGKEIKFLLHFVKESKQDESGMPNNRFLAERTGGTYSTLKVQPAELEDSGVYFCASSFGASSGANVLTFGAGSRLTVL.

This chain links TRBV7-9 with TRBJ2-2; TRBD1 might be the D (5 bases). The CDR3 is 15 amino acids. Germline-derived CDR1 and CDR2 are SEHNR and FQNEAQ (reference sequence). Between the trimmed V and J ends, which lost 7 bases and 4 bases, there was a span of 16 bases. The CDR3 is CASNRPQGGTGELFF. CDR3 coding DNA: TGTGCCAGCAACCGCCCCCAGGGTGGCACCGGGGAGCTGTTTTTT.

J is TRBJ1-4 and V is TRBV19, with D tentatively TRBD1 (6 bases). V shed 7 bases and J shed 4 bases, with 16 bases lying between them. In germline, CDR1 is LNHDA, CDR2 SQIVND (reference sequence). The CDR3 consists of 15 residues. The CDR3 DNA reads TGTGCCAGTACCACTGGGACATCCCATAATGAAAAACTGTTTTTT. Protein: CASTTGTSHNEKLFF.

This chain links TRBV11-1 with TRBJ1-1; D is undetermined. Germline assignment: CDR1 SGHAT and CDR2 FQDESV (reference sequence). Deletions cut 1 base from V and 7 bases from J, with 7 bases between. There are 12 residues in the CDR3. CDR3 sequence: CASSLGSHEAFF. In DNA form, the CDR3 reads TGTGCCAGCAGCTTAGGCAGCCATGAAGCTTTCTTT.

The chain links TRBV11-2 to TRBJ2-3; 13 nucleotides align to TRBD2. This CDR3 is 16 amino acids long. After removal of 2 bases from V and 7 bases from J, the junction contained 6 bases not matched to a gene. CDR1 SGHAT and CDR2 FQNNGV come from the germline V gene. The CDR3 DNA follows: TGTGCCAGCAGCTTACCCGGGACTAGCGGGACCAATACGCAGTATTTT. The encoded protein is CASSLPGTSGTNTQYF.

This clone was detected once. V usage is TRBV15 and J usage is TRBJ1-1; D unresolved. Germline V gene sequence: CDR1 LNHNV, CDR2 YYDKDF (reference sequence). The CDR3 totals 14 residues. V was clipped by 4 bases and J by 0 bases, with 9 bases between them. The CDR3 protein is CATSIRTVNTEAFF. The CDR3 region has the DNA TGTGCCACCAGCATCAGGACGGTGAACACTGAAGCTTTCTTT.

This sequence joins TRBV19 and TRBJ2-3; 7 positions match TRBD2. J was trimmed by 5 bases and V by 6 bases; bases with no gene match: 14. The germline V gene has CDR1 LNHDA and CDR2 SQIVND (reference sequence). This CDR3 region has 16 residues. The CDR3: CASSPGSGLTGDTQYF. For the CDR3, the DNA is TGTGCCAGTAGCCCTGGTTCGGGACTAACTGGAGATACGCAGTATTTT.